Presented here are 25 T cell receptor beta chains from one specimen sequenced in a study of OX40 agonist ivuxolimab in advanced cancers. Assay used: immunoSEQ multiplex PCR; TCRdb lists only in-frame clones, some missing. The sample gives 83,000 or so clones, approximately 84% of which show up once; approximately 7% is in the top ten. Source: CD4+ or CD8+ T cells sorted from blood, taken in a trial of the OX40 agonist ivuxolimab. The receptor set was obtained from an adult with an advanced solid tumor such as melanoma, head and neck, liver or kidney cancer.

The V call is TRBV14, the J call TRBJ2-1, with 7 bases matching TRBD1. The CDR3 covers 15 residues. The junction had 12 bases not matched to a gene; V was cut back by 8 bases and J by 5 bases. CDR1 SGHDN and CDR2 FVKESK come from the germline V gene. CDR3 nucleotide sequence: TGTGCCAGCGGCGACAGGGAAATAAAGAACAATGAGCAGTTCTTC. This gives the protein CASGDREIKNNEQFF.

This clone was detected a few times. The V gene is TRBV2, the J gene TRBJ1-1; D ambiguous. Germline CDR1 reads SNHLY; CDR2 reads FYNNEI. Trimming stripped 8 bases from V and 4 bases from J, with 11 bases between. The CDR3 has 12 amino acids. The CDR3 sequence is CASLGLGTEAFF. CDR3 DNA sequence: TGTGCCAGCCTAGGGTTAGGCACTGAAGCTTTCTTT.

The chain employs TRBV5-4 and TRBJ2-5; D is undetermined. This CDR3 is 12 amino acids long. Germline-derived CDR1 and CDR2 are SGHNT and YYREEE (reference sequence). V was shortened by 4 bases and J by 11 bases, with 15 bases between the two germline ends. CDR3 sequence reads: CASSRQSLEQYF. CDR3 nucleotides: TGTGCCAGCAGCCGACAAAGTCTAGAGCAGTACTTC.

This chain joins TRBV6-5 and TRBJ1-2; D may be TRBD1 (6 bases). The CDR3 covers 14 residues. Germline-derived CDR1 and CDR2 are MNHEY and SVGAGI. Trimming took 1 base from V and 8 from J, leaving 14 bases between them. CDR3 sequence (DNA): TGTGCCAGCAGTTACTTTCCTTACAGGGACGGCTACACCTTC. It specifies CASSYFPYRDGYTF.

The rearrangement links TRBV7-2 to TRBJ2-5, with TRBD2 as a possible D gene (6 bases). The CDR3 totals 13 residues. Trimming took 5 bases from V and 1 from J, leaving 8 bases between them. Germline loops: CDR1 SGHTA, CDR2 FQGNSA. The CDR3 nucleotides read TGTGCCAGCAGCCACGGGGGCCAAGAGACCCAGTACTTC. Translation gives CASSHGGQETQYF.

The CDR3 reads CASSMGANTEAFF. The CDR3 DNA reads as TGTGCCAGCTCGATGGGGGCGAACACTGAAGCTTTCTTT. The chain carries TRBV18 and TRBJ1-1; a possible D gene is TRBD1 (6 bases). V gave up 6 bases and J gave up 1 base, with 9 bases separating them. CDR3 length equals 13 residues. Germline V CDR1 and CDR2: KGHSH, LQKENI.

The chain recombines TRBV19 with TRBJ1-1; D is possibly TRBD1 (6 bases). The germline V gene encodes CDR1 LNHDA and CDR2 SQIVND (reference sequence). V lost 4 bases to trimming and J lost 8 bases, with 11 bases between them. The CDR3 extends over 12 amino acids. CDR3: CASSTLGTEAFF. DNA for the CDR3: TGTGCCAGTAGTACCCTTGGGACAGAAGCTTTCTTT.

The V and J genes are TRBV7-9 and TRBJ2-1, with a possible D match to TRBD2 (6 bases). The CDR3 extends over 13 amino acids. Germline loops: CDR1 SEHNR, CDR2 FQNEAQ (reference sequence). Trimming took 5 bases from V and 7 from J, leaving 12 bases between them. CDR3 loop: CASSKGRGNEQFF. The DNA of the CDR3 is TGTGCCAGCAGCAAGGGACGGGGGAATGAGCAGTTCTTC.

This clone was recorded a few times. V gene TRBV29-1 combines with J gene TRBJ1-2; TRBD1 matches 7 bases. The CDR3 length is 12 residues. Germline V gives CDR1 SQVTM, CDR2 ANQGSEA. J gave up 8 bases and V 7 bases, and 10 bases lay outside the gene matches. The CDR3 DNA follows: TGCAGCGGCTCTGGGACAGCCCAGGGCTACACCTTC. This codes for CSGSGTAQGYTF.

The chain carries TRBV5-4 and TRBJ2-2; either TRBD1 or TRBD2 may fit D (5 bases each). CDR1 is SGHNT, CDR2 YYREEE, per germline (reference sequence). V was cut by 3 bases and J by 7 bases, with 10 bases left in between. This CDR3 has 13 amino acids. This CDR3 reads CASSWDLRGELFF. The DNA of the CDR3 is TGTGCCAGCAGCTGGGACCTCCGCGGGGAGCTGTTTTTT.

Only a few counts were recorded for this clone. This chain joins TRBV4-1 and TRBJ2-1, with D maybe TRBD1 (6 bases). The germline V gene has CDR1 MGHRA and CDR2 YSYEKL. This CDR3 is built from 18 residues. V shed 5 bases and J shed 10 bases, with 30 bases lying between them. In DNA form, the CDR3 reads TGCGCCAGCAGCAAGACCTTAAATACAGGGTCGGGGACATGGGAGCAGTTCTTC. Translated, it gives CASSKTLNTGSGTWEQFF.

This sequence joins TRBV4-2 and TRBJ2-1, with TRBD2 as a possible D gene (6 bases). Germline CDR1 and CDR2: LGHNA and YNFKEQ. The V end lost 0 bases, the J end lost 5 bases, and 11 bases lay between the germline ends. This CDR3 contains 15 residues. This chain's CDR3 is CASSQELAVDNEQFF. The CDR3 bases are TGTGCCAGCAGCCAAGAGTTAGCGGTGGACAATGAGCAGTTCTTC.

This chain connects TRBV7-3 to TRBJ1-5; D is perhaps TRBD1 (5 bases). The V gene lost 1 base and the J gene lost 0 bases, with 22 bases spanning the gap. CDR3 length: 20 residues. Germline CDR1 is SGHTA and CDR2 is FQGTGA. In nucleotides, the CDR3 is TGTGCCAGCAGCTTAAATGGTCTGGGACGACGAAAATATAGCAATCAGCCCCAGCATTTT. Protein sequence: CASSLNGLGRRKYSNQPQHF.

The chain links TRBV5-1 to TRBJ2-2, with 7 bases lining up with TRBD1. The trim removed 3 bases at V and 5 bases at J, leaving 7 bases unmatched. This CDR3 spans 15 amino acids. Germline loops: CDR1 SGHRS, CDR2 YFSETQ. This chain's CDR3 is CASSWQGDGTGELFF. CDR3 sequence (DNA): TGCGCCAGCAGCTGGCAGGGGGATGGGACCGGGGAGCTGTTTTTT.

This clone was observed a single time. This chain links TRBV9 with TRBJ1-2; D is ambiguous. The length of the CDR3 is 13 residues. CDR1 is SGDLS, CDR2 YYNGEE, per germline. V lost 4 bases and J 2 bases, leaving 9 bases between the germline ends. In DNA form, the CDR3 reads TGTGCCAGCAGCCCCGAGGGAAACTATGGCTACACCTTC. It encodes CASSPEGNYGYTF.

There are a few counts of this clone. The chain links TRBV14 to TRBJ1-4, with unresolved D. CDR3 length: 15 amino acids. Germline V gene data show CDR1 as SGHDN and CDR2 as FVKESK. V lost 3 bases and J 3 bases, leaving 11 bases between the germline ends. The CDR3 bases are TGTGCCAGCAGCCAGCTAATCGGGGCTAATGAAAAACTGTTTTTT. Residues: CASSQLIGANEKLFF. Combining the CDR3 with reference TRBV14 and TRBJ1-4 gives the whole variable domain EAGVTQFPSHSVIEKGQTVTLRCDPISGHDNLYWYRRVMGKEIKFLLHFVKESKQDESGMPNNRFLAERTGGTYSTLKVQPAELEDSGVYFCASSQLIGANEKLFFGSGTQLSVL.

This sequence joins TRBV5-4 and TRBJ2-5; D not certain. TRBJ2-7 explains the end of the DNA better; the J call may be wrong. Germline CDR1 SGHNT, CDR2 YYREEE (reference sequence). The CDR3 covers 12 residues. CDR3 sequence (DNA): TGTGCCAGCAGCTTTTTTAATCGCGAGCAGTACTTC. Its translation: CASSFFNREQYF.

J is TRBJ1-1 and V is TRBV30; D may be TRBD1 (5 bases). With 6 bases removed from V and 9 bases from J, the gap between germline ends came to 17 bases. The CDR3 covers 12 residues. In germline, CDR1 is GTSNPN, CDR2 SVGIG (reference sequence). The CDR3 bases are TGTGCCTGCGGGACTGTTGACCTAAAAGCTTTCTTT. This codes for CACGTVDLKAFF.

The chain is built from TRBV7-9 and TRBJ1-1, with D possibly matching TRBD1 (6 bases). With 3 bases removed from V and 3 bases from J, the gap between germline ends came to 11 bases. The CDR3 runs to 14 residues. Per germline, CDR1 SEHNR and CDR2 FQNEAQ (reference sequence). This CDR3 is CASSFNAGDTEAFF. Here the CDR3 DNA reads TGTGCCAGCAGCTTTAATGCAGGGGACACTGAAGCTTTCTTT.

The chain couples TRBV4-2 to TRBJ2-3, with TRBD2 matching 11 bases. The J segment lost 4 bases and the V segment lost 4 bases, leaving 7 bases of the junction unmatched. Germline CDR1 LGHNA, CDR2 YNFKEQ. This CDR3 is built from 16 residues. Here the CDR3 DNA reads TGTGCCAGCAGCCGTTCACTAGCGGGAGTGGCAGATACGCAGTATTTT. This translates into CASSRSLAGVADTQYF.

The chain joins TRBV11-1 to TRBJ2-6; D might be TRBD1 (6 bases). This CDR3 spans 17 amino acids. V was cut by 4 bases and J by 0 bases, with 13 bases left in between. Germline V lookup: CDR1 SGHAT, CDR2 FQDESV (reference sequence). The CDR3 here is CASSSRTALSGANVLTF. The CDR3 coding sequence is TGTGCCAGCAGCTCACGGACAGCGCTCTCTGGGGCCAACGTCCTGACTTTC.

The chain couples TRBV14 to TRBJ2-1; D might be TRBD2 (5 bases). Looked up from germline, CDR1 is SGHDN and CDR2 is FVKESK. The CDR3 covers 16 residues. V was shortened by 1 base and J by 5 bases, with 15 bases between the two germline ends. CDR3 amino acids: CASSQAGSSGHNEQFF. As DNA, the CDR3 is TGTGCCAGCAGCCAAGCTGGGAGCAGTGGCCACAATGAGCAGTTCTTC.

The chain employs TRBV5-1 and TRBJ1-5; 7 bases map to TRBD1. The CDR3 sequence is 16 residues long. The J segment lost 6 bases and the V segment lost 4 bases, leaving 13 bases of the junction unmatched. The germline V gene has CDR1 SGHRS and CDR2 YFSETQ. CDR3 nucleotide sequence: TGCGCCAGCAGCCCCCAAGGAGGGGGCCAGGGTCAGCCCCAGCATTTT. This translates into CASSPQGGGQGQPQHF.

The V gene is TRBV5-1, the J gene TRBJ1-1, with 9 nucleotides matching TRBD1. The J segment lost 3 bases and the V segment lost 2 bases, leaving 5 bases of the junction unmatched. Looked up from germline, CDR1 is SGHRS and CDR2 is YFSETQ. There are 15 residues in the CDR3. CDR3 amino acids: CASSFTGGLYTEAFF. The CDR3 DNA sequence: TGCGCCAGCAGCTTTACAGGGGGCCTCTACACTGAAGCTTTCTTT.

This clone was detected a few times. The rearrangement links TRBV7-2 to TRBJ1-4, with D hard to call. Germline V gene data show CDR1 as SGHTA and CDR2 as FQGNSA. V was pared by 1 base and J by 7 bases, with 13 bases between. The CDR3 is 15 amino acids. Here the CDR3 DNA reads TGTGCCAGCAGCTTAGTATGGGGAAGAGGTGAAAAACTGTTTTTT. Translating it yields CASSLVWGRGEKLFF.